These T cell receptor beta chains were read from a single sample in a study of graft-versus-host responses after intestinal transplantation. No antigen is known for these receptors. The data were produced by immunoSEQ multiplex PCR, yet TCRdb's version contains in-frame clones alone and is incomplete. The data hold over 70,000 clones, with just under 95% observed a single time. The sequencing used unstimulated CD8+ T cells sorted from spleen or lymph node cells, collected before intestinal transplant. The source of these receptors is a human donor who received an intestinal transplant. Each CDR3 is given without its conserved first and last residue. The order of the fields is D gene, V gene, CDR3 protein. The D gene is left open where the match is weak.

d_gene: NA; v_gene: TRBV27; CDR3aa: ASSVMDRYNEQF
d_gene: TRBD2; v_gene: TRBV7-7; CDR3aa: ASTGLGGADYEQY
d_gene: NA; v_gene: TRBV7-9; CDR3aa: ASSLAEAF
d_gene: NA; v_gene: TRBV10-3; CDR3aa: AISESVGSFTDTQY
d_gene: TRBD2; v_gene: TRBV7-2; CDR3aa: ASSLTYGTSELNEQF
d_gene: NA; v_gene: TRBV5-1; CDR3aa: ASSLADLLQPYEQY
d_gene: TRBD1; v_gene: TRBV7-3; CDR3aa: ASSPGTGPHNEQF
d_gene: TRBD2; v_gene: TRBV9; CDR3aa: ASSPSGLVDEQY
d_gene: NA; v_gene: TRBV9; CDR3aa: ASSPGPVDSSQPQH
d_gene: TRBD1; v_gene: TRBV5-1; CDR3aa: ASSWGTGLYEQY
d_gene: NA; v_gene: TRBV4-1; CDR3aa: ASSQRGSTDTQY
d_gene: NA; v_gene: TRBV7-8; CDR3aa: ASSFLGGGVQETQY
d_gene: NA; v_gene: TRBV27; CDR3aa: ASSTTGWNEAF
d_gene: NA; v_gene: TRBV7-9; CDR3aa: ASSLVPVRSYEQY
d_gene: NA; v_gene: TRBV2; CDR3aa: ASMQSVYEQY
d_gene: NA; v_gene: TRBV28; CDR3aa: ASTPGRWNTGELF
d_gene: NA; v_gene: TRBV11-1; CDR3aa: ASSLGGRAYNEQF
d_gene: NA; v_gene: TRBV7-3; CDR3aa: ASSPEGLAPIYEQY
d_gene: NA; v_gene: TRBV7-6; CDR3aa: ASSLVETSHEQY
d_gene: NA; v_gene: TRBV13; CDR3aa: ASSFLTNEQF
d_gene: NA; v_gene: TRBV4-1; CDR3aa: ASSQDYGIGYEQY
d_gene: NA; v_gene: TRBV28; CDR3aa: ASRGFGPQYNEQF
d_gene: TRBD2; v_gene: TRBV5-1; CDR3aa: ASRSGWREGTRSGANVLT
d_gene: NA; v_gene: TRBV7-9; CDR3aa: ASSFPRDVFGELF
d_gene: NA; v_gene: TRBV18; CDR3aa: ASSPGGHSNQPQH
d_gene: NA; v_gene: TRBV9; CDR3aa: ASSVGGGNSPLH
d_gene: NA; v_gene: TRBV30; CDR3aa: AWSGLAYEQY
d_gene: NA; v_gene: TRBV18; CDR3aa: ASSPVEGIHEKLF
d_gene: NA; v_gene: TRBV19; CDR3aa: ASHGGVNTEAF
d_gene: NA; v_gene: TRBV7-9; CDR3aa: ASSRSREVIYGYT
d_gene: NA; v_gene: TRBV11-2; CDR3aa: ASSLISPTDTQY
d_gene: TRBD1; v_gene: TRBV19; CDR3aa: ASSVGDSSYGYT
d_gene: TRBD1; v_gene: TRBV5-4; CDR3aa: ASSPTDRGHEQY
d_gene: TRBD2; v_gene: TRBV28; CDR3aa: ASSSPGLGRYEQY
d_gene: NA; v_gene: TRBV6-5; CDR3aa: ASSSGTGNQPQH
d_gene: TRBD2; v_gene: TRBV28; CDR3aa: ASSFREAKETQY
d_gene: NA; v_gene: TRBV30; CDR3aa: AWRGGRSGYNEQF
d_gene: TRBD1; v_gene: TRBV5-1; CDR3aa: ASSPDRGRTPHTGELF
d_gene: NA; v_gene: TRBV10-2; CDR3aa: ASSFIGRFYEQY
d_gene: NA; v_gene: TRBV27; CDR3aa: ASGFGPYEQY
d_gene: NA; v_gene: TRBV9; CDR3aa: ASSPEGGISGNTIY
d_gene: TRBD2; v_gene: TRBV7-3; CDR3aa: ASSLTSGIQETQY